Listed below are T cell receptor beta chains from one sample, sequenced in a study of early T cells in non-severe SARS-CoV-2 infection. From the 5' RACE reads, TCRdb called clonotypes with MiXCR, one entry per CDR3 protein. This sample yields tens of thousands of distinct CDR3 sequences, of which 6.6% are seen a single time; about 2.5% belongs to the top ten. The sample taken for sequencing was whole blood. All receptors come from an adult who was a healthcare worker with PCR-confirmed SARS-CoV-2 infection or an uninfected control (not recorded which). Both conserved end residues are part of each CDR3. Fields, in order: D gene, J gene, clone size, V gene, CDR3 DNA, CDR3 protein. A D gene is named only where the DNA matches it firmly. Clone size appears in some rows only: once, few, many, or a class for an expanded clone.

D: .
J: TRBJ1-1
size: few
V: TRBV10-3
DNA: TGTGCCATCAGTGAGAGCCCACATCAACTGAACACTGAAGCTTTCTTT
CDR3: CAISESPHQLNTEAFF

D: .
J: TRBJ1-5
size: few
V: TRBV6-5
DNA: TGTGCCAGCAGTTATTCTAGAGTGGGCAATCAGCCCCAGCATTTT
CDR3: CASSYSRVGNQPQHF

D: TRBD2
J: TRBJ2-1
size: few
V: TRBV6-2/TRBV6-3
DNA: TGTGCCAGCAGTAAACTAGCGGGAATCTACAATGAGCAGTTCTTC
CDR3: CASSKLAGIYNEQFF

D: .
J: TRBJ2-7
size: many
V: TRBV20-1
DNA: TGCAGTGCTTTAGACTACGAGCAGTACTTC
CDR3: CSALDYEQYF

D: TRBD2
J: TRBJ2-1
size: .
V: TRBV7-9
DNA: TGTGCCAGCAGCGCCCGACCCGGACTAGCGGGAGATTATGAGCAGTTCTTC
CDR3: CASSARPGLAGDYEQFF

D: .
J: TRBJ1-1
size: many
V: TRBV5-1
DNA: TGCGCCAGCAGCTTGGAGGGGAACACTGAAGCTTTCTTT
CDR3: CASSLEGNTEAFF

D: TRBD1
J: TRBJ2-7
size: .
V: TRBV4-1
DNA: TGCGCCAGCAGCCAAGGGGCAGGGGGAATCAACGAGCAGTACTTC
CDR3: CASSQGAGGINEQYF

D: TRBD1
J: TRBJ1-1
size: many
V: TRBV29-1
DNA: TGCAGCGTGCGGACAGGGGCTGAAGCTTTCTTT
CDR3: CSVRTGAEAFF

D: TRBD2
J: TRBJ2-7
size: many
V: TRBV7-9
DNA: TGTGCCAGCAGCCCCCTAGCGGGAGGGCCAGGCGAGCAGTACTTC
CDR3: CASSPLAGGPGEQYF

D: TRBD2
J: TRBJ2-3
size: many
V: TRBV6-5
DNA: TGTGCCAGCAGTGCTAGCGGGAGGGTATATACGCAGTATTTT
CDR3: CASSASGRVYTQYF